The rows below give T cell receptor beta chains drawn from one sample of a study of Ad26.COV2.S vaccination and SARS-CoV-2 variants. Clones were read by immunoSEQ multiplex PCR, and TCRdb kept only the in-frame ones, dropping some. The sample has around 450,000 clones; less than 95% are singletons. Source: peripheral blood, taken in a trial of Ad26.COV2.S vaccine versus placebo. The receptors originated from a person aged 18 to 59 who received the Ad26.COV2.S COVID-19 vaccine or a placebo. Both conserved end residues are part of each CDR3. D genes are given only for firm matches. Clone size is not always given. Where it is, it says once, few, many or a class for expanded clones.

D gene	clone size	V gene	J gene	CDR3 DNA	CDR3 protein
-	-	TRBV28	TRBJ1-3	TGTGCCAGCACCACTGGAAACACCATATATTTT	CASTTGNTIYF
TRBD2	-	TRBV28	TRBJ2-7	TGTGCCAGCAGCCAAGGGCGGGGGACCTACGAGCAGTACTTC	CASSQGRGTYEQYF
-	-	TRBV10-3	TRBJ2-7	TGTGCCATCAGTGAGTTTCAGGGTAACGAGCAGTACTTC	CAISEFQGNEQYF
-	-	TRBV27	TRBJ2-7	TGTGCCAGCAGTTCCTTACCGAACCTCTACGAGCAGTACTTC	CASSSLPNLYEQYF
TRBD1	-	TRBV3-1/TRBV3-2	TRBJ2-3	TGTGCCAGCAGCCAAGTCGGGACAGGGCGCACAGATACGCAGTATTTT	CASSQVGTGRTDTQYF
TRBD2	once	TRBV29-1	TRBJ2-3	TGCAGCGTTGGTGGCGGGAGGACGAATACGCAGTATTTT	CSVGGGRTNTQYF
-	once	TRBV7-9	TRBJ2-5	TGTGCCAGCAGCTCGACGCGGGGGCAGGAGACCCAGTACTTC	CASSSTRGQETQYF
TRBD2	once	TRBV5-4	TRBJ2-7	TGTGCCAGCAGCCCTAGCGGGAGAGGGGACTACGAGCAGTACTTC	CASSPSGRGDYEQYF
TRBD2	-	TRBV5-4	TRBJ2-7	TGTGCCAGCAGCTTCACGTTTGCTAGCGGGAGCTACGAGCAGTACTTC	CASSFTFASGSYEQYF
-	few	TRBV7-9	TRBJ2-1	TGTGCCAGCACGCGTAGCGGAAGTTACAATGAGCAGTTCTTC	CASTRSGSYNEQFF
-	-	TRBV9	TRBJ2-7	TGTGCCAGCAGCGGACGAGACATTCCCTACGAGCAGTACTTC	CASSGRDIPYEQYF
TRBD2	-	TRBV27	TRBJ2-2	TGTGCCAGCAGCCGGACTAGCGGGACCCGGATGGAGGACGGGGAGCTGTTTTTT	CASSRTSGTRMEDGELFF
-	-	TRBV5-1	TRBJ1-3	TGCGCCAGCAGCTTGGCAGGAGAACCCTCTGGAAACACCATATATTTT	CASSLAGEPSGNTIYF
-	once	TRBV27	TRBJ1-6	TGTGCCAGCAAAGGACAGACAAATTCACCCCTCCACTTT	CASKGQTNSPLHF
-	-	TRBV28	TRBJ2-7	TGTGCCAGCAGTTCGGGTTTTGTAGAGGGATACGAGCAGTACTTC	CASSSGFVEGYEQYF
-	few	TRBV3-1/TRBV3-2	TRBJ2-2	TGTGCCAGCAGCCAAGACAAAATCGGGGAGCTGTTTTTT	CASSQDKIGELFF
TRBD1	-	TRBV27	TRBJ1-6	TGTGCCAGCAGGATCGGACAGGCCGTTTCACCCCTCCACTTT	CASRIGQAVSPLHF
-	few	TRBV7-9	TRBJ2-7	TGTGCCAGCAGCTTGGATCCTAGGGTTAAGGGGCTCGAGCAGTACTTC	CASSLDPRVKGLEQYF
-	-	TRBV25-1	TRBJ2-7	TGTGCCAGCAGTGAACCAGGGAATCTCGACGAGCAGTACTTC	CASSEPGNLDEQYF
-	-	TRBV29-1	TRBJ1-1	TGCAGCGTTACTGCAGGGTTGTTGACTGAAGCTTTCTTT	CSVTAGLLTEAFF
TRBD2	-	TRBV28	TRBJ2-7	TGTGCCAGCAGTTTCTCAACGACGGGACTAAGGGTGGGGGGCGAGCAGTACTTC	CASSFSTTGLRVGGEQYF
-	-	TRBV6-6	TRBJ2-5	TGTGCCAGCGGACCACCAGGGGTACAAGAGACCCAGTACTTC	CASGPPGVQETQYF
TRBD2	-	TRBV5-6	TRBJ2-7	TGTGCCAGCAGCTCCCTCCGCGGGAGGAACTCCTACGAGCAGTACTTC	CASSSLRGRNSYEQYF
-	-	TRBV7-2	TRBJ2-5	TGTGCCAGCAGCTTTGAGGGGTCGGGGACCCAGTACTTC	CASSFEGSGTQYF
-	-	TRBV27	TRBJ2-5	TGTGCCAGCAGTTCCCGCCCCACGGTAGAGACCCAGTACTTC	CASSSRPTVETQYF
-	-	TRBV28	TRBJ2-2	TGTGCCAGCAGTCGCCCGGGGACCGGGGAGCTGTTTTTT	CASSRPGTGELFF
-	few	TRBV2	TRBJ2-1	TGTGCCAGCAGTGAGGAAGCAATATGGTGGAATGAGCAGTTCTTC	CASSEEAIWWNEQFF
-	-	TRBV2	TRBJ1-2	TGTGCCAGCAGTGGGGACAACTATGGCTACACCTTC	CASSGDNYGYTF
-	-	TRBV27	TRBJ2-1	TGTGCCAGCAGTTTAGAGGAAAGCTCCTACAATGAGCAGTTCTTC	CASSLEESSYNEQFF
-	once	TRBV5-6	TRBJ1-6	TGTGCCAGCAGCTTGCGTGGACAATGTTGTAATTCACCCCTCCACTTT	CASSLRGQCCNSPLHF
-	-	TRBV11-2	TRBJ2-1	TGTGCCAGCAGGGCGGACGCCAGCTCCTACAATGAGCAGTTCTTC	CASRADASSYNEQFF
-	-	TRBV5-6	TRBJ1-5	TGTGCCAGCAGCTCTACAGGGAATCAGCCCCAGCATTTT	CASSSTGNQPQHF
TRBD1	-	TRBV2	TRBJ1-2	TGTGCCAGCAGTGAAGCTGGGGGCCGGGACAGGAACTATGGCTACACCTTC	CASSEAGGRDRNYGYTF
-	-	TRBV2	TRBJ2-2	TGTGCCAGCAGTGAAAGCCGCCGGGTGGCCGGGGAGCTGTTTTTT	CASSESRRVAGELFF
TRBD1	-	TRBV5-1	TRBJ1-3	TGCGCCAGCAGCTTGGGATGGGGACAGGGGGCTGACACCATATATTTT	CASSLGWGQGADTIYF